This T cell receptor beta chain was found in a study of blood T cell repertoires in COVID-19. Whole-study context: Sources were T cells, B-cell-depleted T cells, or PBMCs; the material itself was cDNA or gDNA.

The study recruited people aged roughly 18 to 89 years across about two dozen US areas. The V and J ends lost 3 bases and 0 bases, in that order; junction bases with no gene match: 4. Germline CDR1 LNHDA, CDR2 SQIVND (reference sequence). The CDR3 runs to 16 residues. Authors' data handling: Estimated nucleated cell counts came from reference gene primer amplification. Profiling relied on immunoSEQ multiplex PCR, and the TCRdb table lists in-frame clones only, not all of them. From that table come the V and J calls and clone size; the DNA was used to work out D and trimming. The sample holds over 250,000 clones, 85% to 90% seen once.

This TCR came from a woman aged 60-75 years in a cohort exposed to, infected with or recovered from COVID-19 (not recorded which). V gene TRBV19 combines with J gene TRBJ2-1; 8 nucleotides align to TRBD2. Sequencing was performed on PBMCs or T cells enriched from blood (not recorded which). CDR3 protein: CASSIMSGSSYNEQFF. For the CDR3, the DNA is TGTGCCAGTAGTATCATGAGCGGGAGCTCCTACAATGAGCAGTTCTTC.